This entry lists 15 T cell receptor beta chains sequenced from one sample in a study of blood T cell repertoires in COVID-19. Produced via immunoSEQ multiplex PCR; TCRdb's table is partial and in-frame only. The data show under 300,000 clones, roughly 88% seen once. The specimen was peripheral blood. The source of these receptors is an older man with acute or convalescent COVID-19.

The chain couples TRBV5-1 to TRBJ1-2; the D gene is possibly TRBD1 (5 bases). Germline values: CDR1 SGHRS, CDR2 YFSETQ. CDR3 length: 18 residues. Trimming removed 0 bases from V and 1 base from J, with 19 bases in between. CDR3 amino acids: CASSLETGLGRVNYGYTF. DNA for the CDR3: TGCGCCAGCAGCTTGGAAACCGGTCTGGGCAGGGTTAACTATGGCTACACCTTC.

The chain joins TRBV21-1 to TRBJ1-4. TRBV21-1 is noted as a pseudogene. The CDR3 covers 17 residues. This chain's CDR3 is CASRPPRTEATNEKLFF. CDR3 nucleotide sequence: TGTGCCAGCAGGCCCCCTCGGACGGAGGCAACTAATGAAAAACTGTTTTTT.

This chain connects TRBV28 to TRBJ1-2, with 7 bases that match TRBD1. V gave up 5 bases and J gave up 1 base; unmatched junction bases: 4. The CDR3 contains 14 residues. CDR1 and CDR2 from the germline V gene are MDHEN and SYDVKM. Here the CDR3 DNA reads TGTGCCAGCAGTCGTGGGACAGATAACTATGGCTACACCTTC. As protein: CASSRGTDNYGYTF.

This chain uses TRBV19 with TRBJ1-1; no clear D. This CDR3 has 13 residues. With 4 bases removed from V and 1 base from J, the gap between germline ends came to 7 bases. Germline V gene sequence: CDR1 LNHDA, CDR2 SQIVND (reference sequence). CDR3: CASSTVGNTEAFF. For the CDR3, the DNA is TGTGCCAGTAGTACAGTTGGGAACACTGAAGCTTTCTTT.

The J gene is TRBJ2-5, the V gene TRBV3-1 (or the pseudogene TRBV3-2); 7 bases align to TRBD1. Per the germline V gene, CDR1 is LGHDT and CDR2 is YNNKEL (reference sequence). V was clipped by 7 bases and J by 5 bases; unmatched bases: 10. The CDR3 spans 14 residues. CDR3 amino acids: CASNRQGMGETQYF. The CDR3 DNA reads TGTGCCAGCAACCGACAGGGCATGGGGGAGACCCAGTACTTC.

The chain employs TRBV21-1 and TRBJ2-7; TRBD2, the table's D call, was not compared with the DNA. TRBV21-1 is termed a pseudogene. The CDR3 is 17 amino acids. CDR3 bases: TGTGCCAGCAGCAAAGGGGGGGCAGGCGGGAGGAAGTACGAGCAGTACTTC. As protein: CASSKGGAGGRKYEQYF.

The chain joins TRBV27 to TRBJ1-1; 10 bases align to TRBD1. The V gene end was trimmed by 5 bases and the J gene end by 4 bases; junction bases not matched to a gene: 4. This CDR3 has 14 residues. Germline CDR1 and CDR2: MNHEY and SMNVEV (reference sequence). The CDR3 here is CASSPRTGGTEAFF. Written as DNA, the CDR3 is TGTGCCAGCAGTCCTCGGACAGGGGGCACTGAAGCTTTCTTT.

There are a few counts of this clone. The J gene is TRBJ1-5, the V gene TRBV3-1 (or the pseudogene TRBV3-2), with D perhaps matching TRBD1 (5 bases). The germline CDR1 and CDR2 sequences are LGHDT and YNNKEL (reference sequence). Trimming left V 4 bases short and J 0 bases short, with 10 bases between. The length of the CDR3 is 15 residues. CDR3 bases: TGTGCCAGCAGCCCACAGGTAAATAGCAATCAGCCCCAGCATTTT. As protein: CASSPQVNSNQPQHF.

The CDR3 DNA reads TGCGCCAGCAGCTTTGGACAGGGGGCATCTGGCTACACCTTC. As protein: CASSFGQGASGYTF. This chain uses TRBV5-1 with TRBJ1-2; 11 bases are a match to TRBD1. The CDR3 runs to 14 residues. The V segment lost 2 bases and the J segment 7 bases; nucleotides outside the gene matches: 4. Germline-derived CDR1 and CDR2 are SGHRS and YFSETQ. Variable domain in full (rest from reference TRBV5-1 and TRBJ1-2): KAGVTQTPRYLIKTRGQQVTLSCSPISGHRSVSWYQQTPGQGLQFLFEYFSETQRNKGNFPGRFSGRQFSNSRSEMNVSTLELGDSALYLCASSFGQGASGYTFGSGTRLTVV.

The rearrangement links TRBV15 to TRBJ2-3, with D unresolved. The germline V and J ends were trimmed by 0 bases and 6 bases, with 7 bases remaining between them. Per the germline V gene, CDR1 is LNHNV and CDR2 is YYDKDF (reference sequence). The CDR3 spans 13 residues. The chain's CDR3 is CATSREGWDTQYF. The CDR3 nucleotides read TGTGCCACCAGCAGAGAGGGCTGGGATACGCAGTATTTT. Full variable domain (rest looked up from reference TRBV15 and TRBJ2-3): DAMVIQNPRYQVTQFGKPVTLSCSQTLNHNVMYWYQQKSSQAPKLLFHYYDKDFNNEADTPDNFQSRRPNTSFCFLDIRSPGLGDTAMYLCATSREGWDTQYFGPGTRLTVL.

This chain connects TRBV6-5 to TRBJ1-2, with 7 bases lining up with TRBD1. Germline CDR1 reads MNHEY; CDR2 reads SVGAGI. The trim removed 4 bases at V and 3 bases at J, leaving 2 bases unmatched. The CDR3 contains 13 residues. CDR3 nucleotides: TGTGCCAGCAGTTTTACAGGGGACTATGGCTACACCTTC. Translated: CASSFTGDYGYTF.

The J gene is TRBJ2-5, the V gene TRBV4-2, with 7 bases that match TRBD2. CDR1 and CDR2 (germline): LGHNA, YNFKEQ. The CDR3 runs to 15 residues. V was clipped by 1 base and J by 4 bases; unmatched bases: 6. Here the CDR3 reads CASSQAESGVETQYF. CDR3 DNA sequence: TGTGCCAGCAGCCAAGCTGAGAGCGGGGTAGAGACCCAGTACTTC.

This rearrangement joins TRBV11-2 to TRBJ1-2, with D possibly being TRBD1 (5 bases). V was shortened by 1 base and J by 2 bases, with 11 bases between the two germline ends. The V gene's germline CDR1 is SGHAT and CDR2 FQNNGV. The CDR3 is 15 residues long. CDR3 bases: TGTGCCAGCAGCTTAGCAGGGTTAGGGAACTATGGCTACACCTTC. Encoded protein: CASSLAGLGNYGYTF.

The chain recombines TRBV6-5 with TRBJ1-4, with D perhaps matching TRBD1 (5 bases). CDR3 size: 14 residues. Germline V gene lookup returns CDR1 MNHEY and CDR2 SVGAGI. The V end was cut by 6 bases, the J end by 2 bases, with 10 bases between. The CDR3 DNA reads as TGTGCCAGCAGCCTCGGGGGGACTAATGAAAAACTGTTTTTT. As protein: CASSLGGTNEKLFF.

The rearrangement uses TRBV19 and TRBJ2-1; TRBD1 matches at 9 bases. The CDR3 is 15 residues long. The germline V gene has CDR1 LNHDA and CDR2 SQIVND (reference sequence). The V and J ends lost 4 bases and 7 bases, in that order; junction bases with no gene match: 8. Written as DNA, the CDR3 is TGTGCCAGTAGTACCTCCGGGACAGGGCAGAATGAGCAGTTCTTC. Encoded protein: CASSTSGTGQNEQFF.